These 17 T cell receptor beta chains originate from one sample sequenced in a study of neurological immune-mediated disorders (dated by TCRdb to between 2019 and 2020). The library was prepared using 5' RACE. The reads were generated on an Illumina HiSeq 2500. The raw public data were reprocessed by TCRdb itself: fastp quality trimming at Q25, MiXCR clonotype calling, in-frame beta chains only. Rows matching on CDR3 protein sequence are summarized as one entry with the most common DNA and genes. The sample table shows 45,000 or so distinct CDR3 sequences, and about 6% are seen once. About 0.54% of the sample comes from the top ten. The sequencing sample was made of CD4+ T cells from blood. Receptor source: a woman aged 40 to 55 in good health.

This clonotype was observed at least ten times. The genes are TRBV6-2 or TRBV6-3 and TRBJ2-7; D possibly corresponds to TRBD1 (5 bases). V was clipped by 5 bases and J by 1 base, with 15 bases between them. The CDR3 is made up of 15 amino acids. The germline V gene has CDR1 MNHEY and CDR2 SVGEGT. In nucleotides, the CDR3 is TGTGCCAGCAGTCGATGGACACCACAATCCTACGAGCAGTACTTC. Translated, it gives CASSRWTPQSYEQYF.

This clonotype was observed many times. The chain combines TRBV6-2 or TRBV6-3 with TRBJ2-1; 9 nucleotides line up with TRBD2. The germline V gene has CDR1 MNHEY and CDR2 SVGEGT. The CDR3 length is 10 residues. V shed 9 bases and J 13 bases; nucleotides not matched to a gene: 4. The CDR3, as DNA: TGTGCCAGTAGCGGGAGTTCACAGTTCTTC. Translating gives CASSGSSQFF.

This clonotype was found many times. The CDR3 nucleotides are TGCAGTTCCAGAGGCGCTAGTGGAGACTACGAGCAGTACTTC. Its translation: CSSRGASGDYEQYF. The rearrangement uses TRBV20-1 and TRBJ2-7; D remains ambiguous. The CDR3 totals 14 residues. Germline V gene sequence: CDR1 DFQATT, CDR2 SNEGSKA (reference sequence). Trimming shortened V by 8 bases and J by 3 bases, and 20 bases separated the two germline ends.

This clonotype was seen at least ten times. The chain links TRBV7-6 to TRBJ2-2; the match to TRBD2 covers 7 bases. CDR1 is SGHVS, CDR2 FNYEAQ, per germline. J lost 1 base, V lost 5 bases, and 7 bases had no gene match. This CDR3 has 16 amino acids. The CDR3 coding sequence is TGTGCCAGCAGCCGGAGGACTAGTAGGAACACCGGGGAGCTGTTTTTT. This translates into CASSRRTSRNTGELFF.

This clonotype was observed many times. CDR3 nucleotide sequence: TGTGCCAGCAGCGGCAACCAGTGGGATACGCAGTATTTT. It encodes CASSGNQWDTQYF. The chain recombines TRBV7-6 with TRBJ2-3; D is unresolved. CDR1 is SGHVS, CDR2 FNYEAQ, per germline. The CDR3 runs 13 residues. Trimming stripped 5 bases from V and 6 bases from J, with 12 bases between.

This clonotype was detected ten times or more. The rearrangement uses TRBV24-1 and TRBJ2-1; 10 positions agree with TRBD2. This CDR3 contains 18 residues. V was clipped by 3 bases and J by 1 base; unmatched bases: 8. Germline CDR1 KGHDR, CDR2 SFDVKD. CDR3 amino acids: CATSDPQKREGSYNEQFF. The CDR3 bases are TGTGCCACCAGTGATCCCCAGAAGCGGGAGGGATCCTACAATGAGCAGTTCTTC.

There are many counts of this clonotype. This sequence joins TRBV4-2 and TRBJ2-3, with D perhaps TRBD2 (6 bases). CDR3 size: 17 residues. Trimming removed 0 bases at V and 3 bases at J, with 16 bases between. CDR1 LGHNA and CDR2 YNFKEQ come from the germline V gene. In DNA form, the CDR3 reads TGTGCCAGCAGCCAAGAAGTCGGTAACGGGGGAACAGATACGCAGTATTTT. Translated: CASSQEVGNGGTDTQYF.

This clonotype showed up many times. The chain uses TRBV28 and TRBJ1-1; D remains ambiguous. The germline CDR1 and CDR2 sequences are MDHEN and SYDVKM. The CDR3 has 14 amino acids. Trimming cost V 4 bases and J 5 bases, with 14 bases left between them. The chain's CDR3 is CASSSHPVGTEAFF. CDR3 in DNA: TGTGCCAGCAGTTCTCATCCGGTTGGGACTGAAGCTTTCTTT. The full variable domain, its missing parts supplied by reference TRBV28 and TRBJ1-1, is DVKVTQSSRYLVKRTGEKVFLECVQDMDHENMFWYRQDPGLGLRLIYFSYDVKMKEKGDIPEGYSVSREKKERFSLILESASTNQTSMYLCASSSHPVGTEAFFGQGTRLTVV.

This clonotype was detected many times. The CDR3 DNA is TGTGCCAGCAGCTTAGTTTGGGGAGTGCGGGATACGCAGTATTTT. Protein product: CASSLVWGVRDTQYF. This chain uses TRBV7-2 with TRBJ2-3, with D perhaps matching TRBD2 (5 bases). The CDR3 length is 15 residues. Germline assignment: CDR1 SGHTA and CDR2 FQGNSA. V was pared by 1 base and J by 6 bases, with 14 bases between.

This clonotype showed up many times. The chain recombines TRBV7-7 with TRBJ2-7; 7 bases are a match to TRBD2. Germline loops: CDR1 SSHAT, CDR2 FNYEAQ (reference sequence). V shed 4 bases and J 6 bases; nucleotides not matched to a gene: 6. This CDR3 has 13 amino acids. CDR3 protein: CASSSGGGFEQYF. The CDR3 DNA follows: TGTGCCAGCAGCTCGGGCGGGGGTTTCGAGCAGTACTTC. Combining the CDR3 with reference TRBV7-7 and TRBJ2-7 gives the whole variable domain GAGVSQSPRYKVTKRGQDVTLRCDPISSHATLYWYQQALGQGPEFLTYFNYEAQPDKSGLPSDRFSAERPEGSISTLTIQRTEQRDSAMYRCASSSGGGFEQYFGPGTRLTVT.

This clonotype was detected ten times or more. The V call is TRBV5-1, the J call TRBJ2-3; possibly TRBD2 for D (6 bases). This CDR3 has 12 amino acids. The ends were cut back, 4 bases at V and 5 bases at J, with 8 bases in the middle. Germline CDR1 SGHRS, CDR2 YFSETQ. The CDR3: CASSVGGDTQYF. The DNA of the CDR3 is TGCGCCAGCAGCGTCGGGGGAGATACGCAGTATTTT.

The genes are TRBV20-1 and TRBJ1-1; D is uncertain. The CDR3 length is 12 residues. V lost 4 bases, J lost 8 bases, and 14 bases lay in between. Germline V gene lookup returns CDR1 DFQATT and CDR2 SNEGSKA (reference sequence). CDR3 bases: TGCAGTGCTACGCTGGTGGGGTTCGAAGCTTTCTTT. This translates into CSATLVGFEAFF.

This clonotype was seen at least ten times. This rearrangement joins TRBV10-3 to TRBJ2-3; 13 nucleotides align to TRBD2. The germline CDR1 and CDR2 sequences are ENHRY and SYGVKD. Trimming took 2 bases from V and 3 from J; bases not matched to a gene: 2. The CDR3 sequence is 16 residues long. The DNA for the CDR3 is TGTGCCATCAGTGAGGGACTAGCGGGAGCAACAGATACGCAGTATTTT. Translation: CAISEGLAGATDTQYF.

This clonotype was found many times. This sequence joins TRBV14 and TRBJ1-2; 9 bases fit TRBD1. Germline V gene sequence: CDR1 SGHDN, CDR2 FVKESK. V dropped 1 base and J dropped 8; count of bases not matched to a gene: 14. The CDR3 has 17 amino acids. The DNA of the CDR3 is TGTGCCAGCAGCCAAGCCCTTTCACAGGGGGCATCGGGAGGCTACACCTTC. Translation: CASSQALSQGASGGYTF.

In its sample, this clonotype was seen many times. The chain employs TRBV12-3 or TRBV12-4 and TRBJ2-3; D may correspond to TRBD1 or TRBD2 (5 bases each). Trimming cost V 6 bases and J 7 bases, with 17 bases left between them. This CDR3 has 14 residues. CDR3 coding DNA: TGTGCCAGCAGAGCGCCCAGGGAGACAAATACGCAGTATTTT. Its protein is CASRAPRETNTQYF.

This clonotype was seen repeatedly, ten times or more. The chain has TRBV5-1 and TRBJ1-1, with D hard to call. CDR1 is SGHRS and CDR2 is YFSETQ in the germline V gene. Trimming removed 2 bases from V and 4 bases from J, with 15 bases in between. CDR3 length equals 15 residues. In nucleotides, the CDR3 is TGCGCCAGCAGCTTAAACGGAGGTATTGGCACTGAAGCTTTCTTT. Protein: CASSLNGGIGTEAFF.

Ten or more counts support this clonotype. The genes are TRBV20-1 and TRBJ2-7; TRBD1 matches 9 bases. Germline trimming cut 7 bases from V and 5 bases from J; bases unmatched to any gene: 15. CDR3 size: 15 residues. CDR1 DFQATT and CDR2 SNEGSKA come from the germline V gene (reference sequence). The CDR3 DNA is TGCAGTGGTAACGCGCCGGGACAGGGTTCTGACGAGCAGTACTTC. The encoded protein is CSGNAPGQGSDEQYF.